This entry is about one T cell receptor (beta chain). Its antigen is unknown. This specimen belongs to a study of neoadjuvant anti-PD-1 for oral cavity cancer. Sequencing was performed with immunoSEQ multiplex PCR; in TCRdb, only in-frame clones are kept and a portion is missing. The sample gives roughly 16,000 clones, 60% to 80% of which show up once; approximately 2.8% is in the top ten. The CDR3 has 12 amino acids. The germline V and J ends were trimmed by 3 bases and 7 bases, with 9 bases remaining between them. Looked up from germline, CDR1 is ENHRY and CDR2 is SYGVKD. Patients had HPV-negative, locally advanced oral cavity squamous cell carcinoma. Study-wide findings and caveats: Each response group had just three patients in TCR analyses. PBMC Gini-index clonality exceeded responders' in non-responders post-nivolumab.

The input for sequencing was PBMCs, taken before nivolumab (anti-PD-1) treatment. This TCR was recovered from a person aged 35-79 years with oral cavity squamous cell carcinoma. The chain has TRBV10-3 and TRBJ1-1; D is uncertain. CDR3 in DNA: TGTGCCATCAGTGATAGCTGGGTTGAAGCTTTCTTT. Protein sequence: CAISDSWVEAFF.